This is a list of T cell receptor beta chains from one sample in a study of blood T cells in healthy people across ages. Each CDR3 protein gets one entry after TCRdb re-called the 5' RACE reads with MiXCR. Of 1.5 million to 2 million distinct CDR3 sequences in the sample, more than 35% were seen once. The sequencing input was blood. Source of these receptors: a human donor in good health. Each CDR3 is given with its conserved first and last residue. The D gene is left open where the match is weak. Only part of the rows carry a size: once, few, many, or a class if the clone is expanded.

d_call j_call clone_size v_call cdr3_nt cdr3_aa
TRBD1 TRBJ2-5 NA TRBV4-1 TGCGCCAGCAGCCCTCGACAGGGTCCAGAGGAGACCCAGTACTTC CASSPRQGPEETQYF
TRBD2 TRBJ2-2 few TRBV6-5 TGTGCCAGCAGTTACGGGGGAGGGCAAACCGGGGAGCTGTTTTTT CASSYGGGQTGELFF
NA TRBJ2-7 few TRBV6-6 TGTGCCAGCAGTCGGAACTTTAACAGGGACGAGCAGTACTTC CASSRNFNRDEQYF
NA TRBJ1-2 few TRBV13 TGTGCCAGCACCTCCGGGCGGGCTAGGAGCTATGGCTACACCTTC CASTSGRARSYGYTF
NA TRBJ1-1 NA TRBV29-1 TGCAGCGTCCCAGGACCTTCCACTGAAGCTTTCTTT CSVPGPSTEAFF
TRBD2 TRBJ2-7 NA TRBV5-1 TGCGCCAGCAGGACTAGCGGGGGGGAATTCTACGAGCAGTACTTC CASRTSGGEFYEQYF
TRBD1 TRBJ1-1 NA TRBV7-9 TGTGCCAGCAGCTTAAACAGGGGGCGGTGGACTGAAGCTTTCTTT CASSLNRGRWTEAFF
NA TRBJ2-7 NA TRBV15 TGTGCCACCTCGCTGGGGGCAGGGTTATACGAGCAGTACTTC CATSLGAGLYEQYF
TRBD2 TRBJ2-1 NA TRBV5-1 TGCGCCAGCAGCTTCGGGACTAGCGGTTCCTACAATGAGCAGTTCTTC CASSFGTSGSYNEQFF
NA TRBJ2-1 few TRBV20-1 TGCAGTGCTAGGGGTCAGACAGGTCAGATTCTGAGCTCCTACAATGAGCAGTTCTTC CSARGQTGQILSSYNEQFF
TRBD1 TRBJ1-2 NA TRBV7-6 TGTGCCAGCAGCGCATTGGGACAGGACCACACCTTC CASSALGQDHTF
TRBD1 TRBJ2-1 NA TRBV11-2 TGTGCCAGCAGCGTAGGACAGGGGGCAAATGAGCAGTTCTTC CASSVGQGANEQFF
TRBD1 TRBJ1-2 NA TRBV25-1 TGTGCCAGCAGTGCCCTGGGACAGACTAACTCTGGCTACACCTTC CASSALGQTNSGYTF
NA TRBJ2-1 NA TRBV7-8 TGTGCCAGCGGCTTGGGGCCCAAGGGCGGGGCCTACAATGAGCAGTTCTTC CASGLGPKGGAYNEQFF
NA TRBJ2-5 few TRBV11-1 TGTGCCAGCAGCCAAGGGAGGGGGAGAGGGGAGACCCAGTACTTC CASSQGRGRGETQYF
NA TRBJ1-1 once TRBV7-9 TGTGCCAGCAGCCCCACGATGGTCGCGAACACTGAAGCTTTCTTT CASSPTMVANTEAFF
NA TRBJ2-7 NA TRBV28 TGTGCCAGCAGTTTACCCGCAAGGGGGGTGCTGATATACGAGCAGTACTTC CASSLPARGVLIYEQYF
NA TRBJ2-7 NA TRBV7-2 TGTGCCAGCAGCTGGGCAGGGACCCGGCCCTCCTACGAGCAGTACTTC CASSWAGTRPSYEQYF
NA TRBJ1-5 NA TRBV4-3 TGCGCCAGCAGCCAAGAACCCCGTAGCGCCCAGCATTTT CASSQEPRSAQHF
NA TRBJ1-4 NA TRBV3-1 TGTGCCAGCAGCCAAGGCTTGGGCCTAAGTAATGAAAAACTGTTTTTT CASSQGLGLSNEKLFF
TRBD2 TRBJ2-3 NA TRBV7-2 TGTGCCAGCAGTCCCGGACTAGCGGGGGAGCAAGATACGCAGTATTTT CASSPGLAGEQDTQYF
TRBD2 TRBJ2-1 few TRBV4-1 TGCGCCAGCAGCCCATACGACACACCGACTAGCGGGAGCTCCTACAATGAGCAGTTCTTC CASSPYDTPTSGSSYNEQFF
NA TRBJ2-1 NA TRBV4-3 TGCGCCAGCAGCCAAGAGATGGTAGTCCATGAGCAGTTCTTC CASSQEMVVHEQFF
TRBD1 TRBJ1-2 NA TRBV6-1 TGTGCCAGCAGTCCCCCGGGACAGACGACTTATGGCTACACCTTC CASSPPGQTTYGYTF
NA TRBJ1-1 NA TRBV20-1 TGCAGCATCCCCCGATTTGAGGACACTGAAGCTTTCTTT CSIPRFEDTEAFF
NA TRBJ2-1 NA TRBV4-3 TGCGCCAGCAGCCCAGATTTTGGTGAGCAGTTCTTC CASSPDFGEQFF
TRBD2 TRBJ2-5 NA TRBV28 TGTGCCAGCAGTCCCCCCGGAGCTAGCGGGAAGGAGACCCAGTACTTC CASSPPGASGKETQYF
TRBD1 TRBJ1-2 few TRBV29-1 TGCAGCGTACTCAGGACAGGGGGCTATGGCTACACCTTC CSVLRTGGYGYTF
TRBD1 TRBJ1-5 once TRBV12-3/TRBV12-4 TGTGCCAGCAGTTTGGGGACAGGCCTGGGGCCCCAGCATTTT CASSLGTGLGPQHF
NA TRBJ2-3 NA TRBV5-5 TGTGCCAGCAGCGGAAGGACAGTCCTCACAGATACGCAGTATTTT CASSGRTVLTDTQYF
NA TRBJ2-3 NA TRBV7-8 TGTGCCAGCAGCTTAGTACGGTTAGGCACAGATACGCAGTATTTT CASSLVRLGTDTQYF
TRBD2 TRBJ2-5 NA TRBV9 TGTGCCAGCAGCGTGGGGGCGGGGGGAATAGAGACCCAGTACTTC CASSVGAGGIETQYF
NA TRBJ1-2 few TRBV20-1 TGCAGTGCTACGTCCGAAGTTAACTGTGGCTACACCTTC CSATSEVNCGYTF